This passage covers 8 T cell receptor beta chains from one sample sequenced in a study of blood T cell repertoires in COVID-19. Some clones are missing from TCRdb's copy, which holds only in-frame ones; the method was immunoSEQ multiplex PCR. The sample gives 65,000 or so clones, roughly nine tenths of which show up once; roughly 1.3% is in the top ten. Sequenced material: peripheral blood. Receptors were obtained from a man aged 55 to 70 with acute or convalescent COVID-19.

J is TRBJ2-3 and V is TRBV27; TRBD2 agrees at 11 bases. There are 15 residues in the CDR3. The V gene's germline CDR1 is MNHEY and CDR2 SMNVEV (reference sequence). Trimming removed 5 bases from V and 3 bases from J; junction bases left unmatched: 4. For the CDR3, the DNA is TGTGCCAGCAGTATAGGGACTAGCGGTACAGATACGCAGTATTTT. Protein product: CASSIGTSGTDTQYF.

The V gene is TRBV7-9, the J gene TRBJ2-7, with 8 bases fitting TRBD2. The CDR3 consists of 14 residues. The germline V gene encodes CDR1 SEHNR and CDR2 FQNEAQ (reference sequence). V was pared by 7 bases and J by 3 bases, with 8 bases of the junction left unmatched. The CDR3 sequence: CASTGGENNYEQYF. The DNA for the CDR3 is TGTGCCAGCACCGGGGGGGAGAACAACTACGAGCAGTACTTC.

This rearrangement joins TRBV6-4 to TRBJ2-2, with D unresolved. The CDR3 runs 14 residues. V was pared by 6 bases and J by 6 bases, with 14 bases between. Germline CDR1 and CDR2: MRHNA and SNTAGT. This CDR3 reads CASSAQVGSGELFF. CDR3 nucleotides: TGTGCCAGCAGCGCCCAAGTGGGCTCCGGGGAGCTGTTTTTT.

The chain links TRBV2 to TRBJ1-6; 7 bases line up with TRBD1. Per germline, CDR1 SNHLY and CDR2 FYNNEI. The CDR3 is 15 amino acids. The ends lost 7 bases at V and 0 bases at J; junction bases unmatched: 3. CDR3 protein: CASMWDSSYNSPLHF. DNA of the CDR3: TGTGCCAGCATGTGGGACAGCTCCTATAATTCACCCCTCCACTTT.

V is TRBV2 and J is TRBJ2-3; 9 bases line up with TRBD2. The CDR3 spans 16 residues. The junction had 13 bases not matched to a gene; V was cut back by 6 bases and J by 6 bases. Germline CDR1 reads SNHLY; CDR2 reads FYNNEI. Here the CDR3 DNA reads TGTGCCAGCAGACCCCCCCGCGGGGGGGCCGAGGATACGCAGTATTTT. Amino acids: CASRPPRGGAEDTQYF.

This clone was counted a few times. V and J are TRBV5-1 and TRBJ1-4; unclear D gene. CDR3 length equals 14 residues. Trimming took 3 bases from V and 3 from J, leaving 9 bases between them. Germline CDR1 SGHRS, CDR2 YFSETQ. CDR3: CASSYSSSNEKLFF. Here the CDR3 DNA reads TGCGCCAGCAGCTACTCGTCCTCTAATGAAAAACTGTTTTTT.

The rearrangement links TRBV13 to TRBJ1-6; possibly TRBD1 for D (5 bases). The CDR3 totals 16 residues. Germline values: CDR1 PRHDT, CDR2 FYEKMQ (reference sequence). V was trimmed by 4 bases and J by 9 bases, leaving 19 bases between them. The CDR3 DNA is TGTGCCAGCAGCTCGTTCGCCGGGGGAGGTAGTTCACCCCTCCACTTT. Its protein is CASSSFAGGGSSPLHF. The full variable domain, completed using reference TRBV13 and TRBJ1-6, is AAGVIQSPRHLIKEKRETATLKCYPIPRHDTVYWYQQGPGQDPQFLISFYEKMQSDKGSIPDRFSAQQFSDYHSELNMSSLELGDSALYFCASSSFAGGGSSPLHFGNGTRLTVT.

V and J are TRBV19 and TRBJ2-7; 9 bases are a match to TRBD2. CDR3 size: 14 residues. J gave up 7 bases and V 7 bases, and 11 bases lay outside the gene matches. CDR1 and CDR2 (germline): LNHDA, SQIVND (reference sequence). The CDR3 bases are TGTGCCAGTACCCCCGCCAGCGGGGGGCGAGAGCAGTACTTC. Translated: CASTPASGGREQYF.